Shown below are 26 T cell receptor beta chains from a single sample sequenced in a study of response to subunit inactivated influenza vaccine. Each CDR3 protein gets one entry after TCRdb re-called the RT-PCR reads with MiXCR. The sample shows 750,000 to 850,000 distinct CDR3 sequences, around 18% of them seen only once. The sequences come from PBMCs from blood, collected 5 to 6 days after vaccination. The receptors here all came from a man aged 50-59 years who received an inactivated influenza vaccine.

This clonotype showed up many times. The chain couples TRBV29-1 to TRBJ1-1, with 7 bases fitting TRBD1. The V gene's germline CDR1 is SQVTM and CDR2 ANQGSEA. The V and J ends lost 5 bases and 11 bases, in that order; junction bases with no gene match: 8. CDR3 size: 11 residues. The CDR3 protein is CSVRQGSVAFF. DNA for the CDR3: TGCAGCGTTCGACAGGGTTCCGTCGCTTTCTTT. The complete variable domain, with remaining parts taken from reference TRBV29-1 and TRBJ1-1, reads SAVISQKPSRDICQRGTSLTIQCQVDSQVTMMFWYRQQPGQSLTLIATANQGSEATYESGFVIDKFPISRPNLTFSTLTVSNMSPEDSSIYLCSVRQGSVAFFGQGTRLTVV.

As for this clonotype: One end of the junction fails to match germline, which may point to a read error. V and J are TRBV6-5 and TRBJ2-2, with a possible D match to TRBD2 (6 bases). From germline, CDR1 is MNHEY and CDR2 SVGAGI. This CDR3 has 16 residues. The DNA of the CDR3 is TGTGCCATCAGTTACTCGGGGGTTTGGGACACCGGGGAGCTGTTTTTT. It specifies CAISYSGVWDTGELFF.

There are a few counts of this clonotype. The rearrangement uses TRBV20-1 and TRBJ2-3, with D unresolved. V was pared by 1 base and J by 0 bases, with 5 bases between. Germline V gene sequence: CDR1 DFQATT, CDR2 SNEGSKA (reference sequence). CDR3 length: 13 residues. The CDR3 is CSARVLSTDTQYF. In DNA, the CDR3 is TGCAGTGCTAGAGTCTTGAGCACAGATACGCAGTATTTT.

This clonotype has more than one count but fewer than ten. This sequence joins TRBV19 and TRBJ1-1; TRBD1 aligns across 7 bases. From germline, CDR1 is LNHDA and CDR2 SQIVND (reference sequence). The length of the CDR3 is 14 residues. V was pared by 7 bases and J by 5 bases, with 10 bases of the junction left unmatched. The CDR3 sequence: CASTQGVLWTEAFF. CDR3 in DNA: TGTGCCAGTACCCAGGGGGTTTTATGGACTGAAGCTTTCTTT. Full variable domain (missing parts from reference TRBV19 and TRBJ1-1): DGGITQSPKYLFRKEGQNVTLSCEQNLNHDAMYWYRQDPGQGLRLIYYSQIVNDFQKGDIAEGYSVSREKKESFPLTVTSAQKNPTAFYLCASTQGVLWTEAFFGQGTRLTVV.

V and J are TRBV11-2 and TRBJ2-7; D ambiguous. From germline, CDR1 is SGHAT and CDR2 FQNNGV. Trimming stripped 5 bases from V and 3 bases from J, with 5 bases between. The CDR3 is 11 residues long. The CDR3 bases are TGTGCCAGCAGCAAGGTCTACGAGCAGTACTTC. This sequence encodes CASSKVYEQYF.

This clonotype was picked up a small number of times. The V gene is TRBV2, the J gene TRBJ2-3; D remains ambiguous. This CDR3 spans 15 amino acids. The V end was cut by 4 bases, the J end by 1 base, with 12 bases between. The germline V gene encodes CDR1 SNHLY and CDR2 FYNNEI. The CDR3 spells CASSGPPKGTDTQYF. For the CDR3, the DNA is TGTGCCAGCAGTGGACCCCCGAAAGGCACAGATACGCAGTATTTT. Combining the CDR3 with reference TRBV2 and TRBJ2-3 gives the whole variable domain EPEVTQTPSHQVTQMGQEVILRCVPISNHLYFYWYRQILGQKVEFLVSFYNNEISEKSEIFDDQFSVERPDGSNFTLKIRSTKLEDSAMYFCASSGPPKGTDTQYFGPGTRLTVL.

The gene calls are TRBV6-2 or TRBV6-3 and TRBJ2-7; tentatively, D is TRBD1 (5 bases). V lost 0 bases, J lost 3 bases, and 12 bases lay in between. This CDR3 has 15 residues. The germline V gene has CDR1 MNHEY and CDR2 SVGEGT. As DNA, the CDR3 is TGTGCCAGCAGTTACTCGAGTGACAGACTCTACGAGCAGTACTTC. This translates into CASSYSSDRLYEQYF.

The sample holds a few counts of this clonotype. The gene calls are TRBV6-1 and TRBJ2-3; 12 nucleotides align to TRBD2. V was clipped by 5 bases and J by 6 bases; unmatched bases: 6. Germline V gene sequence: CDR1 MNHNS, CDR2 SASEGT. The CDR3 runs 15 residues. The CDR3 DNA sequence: TGTGCCAGCAGTACACCTAGCGGGGGGGCGGATACGCAGTATTTT. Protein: CASSTPSGGADTQYF.

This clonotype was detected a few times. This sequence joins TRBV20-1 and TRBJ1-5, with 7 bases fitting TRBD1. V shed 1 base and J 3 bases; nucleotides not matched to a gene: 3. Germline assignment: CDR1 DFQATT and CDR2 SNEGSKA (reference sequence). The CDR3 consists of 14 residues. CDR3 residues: CSARGDRDNQPQHF. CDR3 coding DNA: TGCAGTGCTAGAGGAGACAGGGACAATCAGCCCCAGCATTTT.

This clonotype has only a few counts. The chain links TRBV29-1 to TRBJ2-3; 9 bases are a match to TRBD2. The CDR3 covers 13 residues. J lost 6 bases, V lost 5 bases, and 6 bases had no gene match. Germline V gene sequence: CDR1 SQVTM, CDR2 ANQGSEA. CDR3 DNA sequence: TGCAGCGTTAGAAGCGGGAGGACGGATACGCAGTATTTT. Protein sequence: CSVRSGRTDTQYF.

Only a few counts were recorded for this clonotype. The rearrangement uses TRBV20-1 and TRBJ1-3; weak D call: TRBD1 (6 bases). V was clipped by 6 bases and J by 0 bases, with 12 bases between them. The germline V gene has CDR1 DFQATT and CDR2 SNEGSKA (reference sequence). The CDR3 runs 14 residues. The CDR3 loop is CSAATGNSGNTIYF. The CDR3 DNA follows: TGCAGTGCAGCAACAGGGAACTCTGGAAACACCATATATTTT.

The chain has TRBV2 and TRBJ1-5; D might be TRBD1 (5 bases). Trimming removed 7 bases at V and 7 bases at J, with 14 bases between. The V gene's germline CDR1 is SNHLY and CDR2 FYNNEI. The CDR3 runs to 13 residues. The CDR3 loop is CASTPEDNQPQHF. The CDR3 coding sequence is TGTGCCAGCACCCCGGAGGACAACCAGCCCCAGCATTTT. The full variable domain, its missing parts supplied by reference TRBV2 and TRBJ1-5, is EPEVTQTPSHQVTQMGQEVILRCVPISNHLYFYWYRQILGQKVEFLVSFYNNEISEKSEIFDDQFSVERPDGSNFTLKIRSTKLEDSAMYFCASTPEDNQPQHFGDGTRLSIL.

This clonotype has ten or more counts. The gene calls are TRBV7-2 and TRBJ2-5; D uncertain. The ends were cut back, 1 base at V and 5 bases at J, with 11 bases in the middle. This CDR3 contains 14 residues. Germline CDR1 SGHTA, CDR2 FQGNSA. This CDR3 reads CASSLVPIRETQYF. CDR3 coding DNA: TGTGCCAGCAGCTTAGTTCCGATCCGGGAGACCCAGTACTTC.

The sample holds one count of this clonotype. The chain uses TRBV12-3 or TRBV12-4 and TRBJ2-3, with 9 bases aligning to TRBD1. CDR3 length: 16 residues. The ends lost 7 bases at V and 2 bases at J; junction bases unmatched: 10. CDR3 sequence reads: CASTGYRGQDTDTQYF. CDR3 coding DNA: TGTGCCAGCACGGGGTACAGGGGGCAGGACACAGATACGCAGTATTTT.

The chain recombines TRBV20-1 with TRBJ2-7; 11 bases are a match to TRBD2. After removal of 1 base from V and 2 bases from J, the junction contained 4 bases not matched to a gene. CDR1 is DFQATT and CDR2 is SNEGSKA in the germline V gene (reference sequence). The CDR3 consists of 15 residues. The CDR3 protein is CSARGETSGAYEQYF. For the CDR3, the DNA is TGCAGTGCTAGAGGTGAGACTAGCGGGGCCTACGAGCAGTACTTC.

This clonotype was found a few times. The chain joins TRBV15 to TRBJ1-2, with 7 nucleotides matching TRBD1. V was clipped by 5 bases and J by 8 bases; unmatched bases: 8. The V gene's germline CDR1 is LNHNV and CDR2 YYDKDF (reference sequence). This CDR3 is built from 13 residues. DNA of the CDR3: TGTGCCACCAGCTCCCGGACAGGATCGGGCTACACCTTC. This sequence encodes CATSSRTGSGYTF.

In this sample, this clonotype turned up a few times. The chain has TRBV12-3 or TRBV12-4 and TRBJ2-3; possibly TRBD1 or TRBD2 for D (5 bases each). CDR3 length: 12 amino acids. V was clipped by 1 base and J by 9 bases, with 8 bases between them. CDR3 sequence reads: CASSLGDVTQYF. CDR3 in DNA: TGTGCCAGCAGTTTAGGGGACGTAACGCAGTATTTT.

This CDR3 is CASSKGTKLGSGKETQYF. Written as DNA, the CDR3 is TGTGCCAGCAGCAAAGGCACTAAGTTGGGTAGCGGGAAAGAGACCCAGTACTTC. The rearrangement links TRBV21-1 to TRBJ2-5; the table assigns TRBD2, which was not confirmed against the DNA. TRBV21-1 is an annotated pseudogene. The CDR3 spans 18 residues.

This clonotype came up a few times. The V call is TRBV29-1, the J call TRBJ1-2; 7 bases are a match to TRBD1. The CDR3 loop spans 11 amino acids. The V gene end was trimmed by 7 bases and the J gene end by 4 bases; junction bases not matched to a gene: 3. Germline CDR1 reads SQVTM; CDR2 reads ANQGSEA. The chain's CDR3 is CSDDRVYGYTF. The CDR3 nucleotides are TGCAGCGATGACAGGGTCTATGGCTACACCTTC.

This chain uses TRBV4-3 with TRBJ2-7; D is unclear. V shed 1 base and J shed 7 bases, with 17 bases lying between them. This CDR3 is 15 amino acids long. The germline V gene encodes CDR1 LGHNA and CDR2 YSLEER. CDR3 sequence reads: CASSQVLKGIEEQYF. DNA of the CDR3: TGCGCCAGCAGCCAAGTTCTTAAGGGAATTGAGGAGCAGTACTTC.

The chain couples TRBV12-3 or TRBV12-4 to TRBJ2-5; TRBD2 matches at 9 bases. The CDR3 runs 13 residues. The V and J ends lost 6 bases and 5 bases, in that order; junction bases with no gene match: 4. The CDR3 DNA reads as TGTGCCAGCAGACTTAGCGGGGGTGAGACCCAGTACTTC. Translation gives CASRLSGGETQYF.

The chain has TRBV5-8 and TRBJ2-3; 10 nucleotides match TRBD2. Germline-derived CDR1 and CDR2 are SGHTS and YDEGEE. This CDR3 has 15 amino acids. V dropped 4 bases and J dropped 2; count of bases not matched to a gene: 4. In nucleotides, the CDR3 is TGTGCCAGCAGCAGAGGGACTAGCGACACAGATACGCAGTATTTT. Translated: CASSRGTSDTDTQYF.

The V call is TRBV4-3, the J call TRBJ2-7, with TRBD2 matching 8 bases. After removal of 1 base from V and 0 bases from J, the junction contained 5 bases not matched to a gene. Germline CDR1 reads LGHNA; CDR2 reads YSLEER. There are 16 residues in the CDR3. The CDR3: CASSQGLGTSSYEQYF. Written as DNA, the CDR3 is TGCGCCAGCAGCCAAGGACTAGGGACTAGCTCCTACGAGCAGTACTTC.

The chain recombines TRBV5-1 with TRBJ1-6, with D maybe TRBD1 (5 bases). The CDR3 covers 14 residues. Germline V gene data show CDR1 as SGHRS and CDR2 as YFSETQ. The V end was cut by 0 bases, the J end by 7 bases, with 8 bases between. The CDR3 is CASSLAGINSPLHF. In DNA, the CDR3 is TGCGCCAGCAGCTTGGCAGGGATCAATTCACCCCTCCACTTT.

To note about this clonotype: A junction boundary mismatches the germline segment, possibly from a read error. The CDR3 coding sequence is TGTGCCATCAGCAGCAGCCCTACAGACTACAATGAGCAGTTCTTC. Its translation is CAISSSPTDYNEQFF. The chain has TRBV7-9 and TRBJ2-1, with D unresolved. This CDR3 is built from 15 residues. The germline V gene encodes CDR1 SEHNR and CDR2 FQNEAQ (reference sequence).

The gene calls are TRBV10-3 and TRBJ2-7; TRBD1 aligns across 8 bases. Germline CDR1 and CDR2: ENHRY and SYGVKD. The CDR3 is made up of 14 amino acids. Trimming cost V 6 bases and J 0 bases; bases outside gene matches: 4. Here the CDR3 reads CAIRGQETSYEQYF. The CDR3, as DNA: TGTGCCATCAGGGGACAGGAGACCTCCTACGAGCAGTACTTC.